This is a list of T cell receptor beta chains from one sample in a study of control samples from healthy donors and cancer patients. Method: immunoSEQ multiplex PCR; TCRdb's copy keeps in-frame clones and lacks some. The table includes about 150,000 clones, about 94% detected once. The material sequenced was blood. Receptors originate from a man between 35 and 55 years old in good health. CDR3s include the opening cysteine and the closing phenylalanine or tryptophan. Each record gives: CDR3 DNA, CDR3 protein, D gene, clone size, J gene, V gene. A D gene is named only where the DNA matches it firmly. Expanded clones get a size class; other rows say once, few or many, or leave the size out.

CDR3 DNA: TGCGCCAGCAGCTTGGGACTCCTTCCCCCCGTTAACTATGGCTACACCTTC
CDR3 protein: CASSLGLLPPVNYGYTF
D gene: .
clone size: .
J gene: TRBJ1-2
V gene: TRBV5-1

CDR3 DNA: TGCAGCGTTGTTGCAGGCGGATACTATGGCTACACCTTC
CDR3 protein: CSVVAGGYYGYTF
D gene: .
clone size: .
J gene: TRBJ1-2
V gene: TRBV29-1

CDR3 DNA: TGCAGCGTTGAACTGGACGCCAGCTCCTACGAGCAGTACTTC
CDR3 protein: CSVELDASSYEQYF
D gene: .
clone size: .
J gene: TRBJ2-7
V gene: TRBV29-1

CDR3 DNA: TGTGCTAGTGGTCGGGGCAATGAGCAGTTCTTC
CDR3 protein: CASGRGNEQFF
D gene: .
clone size: once
J gene: TRBJ2-1
V gene: TRBV12-5

CDR3 DNA: TGTGCCAGTAGTATAGAAGGAGGGACTAGTGTCTTC
CDR3 protein: CASSIEGGTSVF
D gene: TRBD2
clone size: .
J gene: TRBJ2-1
V gene: TRBV19

CDR3 DNA: TGCGCCAGCAGTCACCTCGGGACAAACTCTGGAAACACCATATATTTT
CDR3 protein: CASSHLGTNSGNTIYF
D gene: .
clone size: .
J gene: TRBJ1-3
V gene: TRBV23-1

CDR3 DNA: TGCGCCAGTTCGCCCGGGACAGGGTCAACCACTGAAGCTTTCTTT
CDR3 protein: CASSPGTGSTTEAFF
D gene: TRBD1
clone size: .
J gene: TRBJ1-1
V gene: TRBV10-2

CDR3 DNA: TGTGCCAGCAGTCCCCGGGGTGCCCGCAGGGGTTCGAACACTGAAGCTTTCTTT
CDR3 protein: CASSPRGARRGSNTEAFF
D gene: .
clone size: .
J gene: TRBJ1-1
V gene: TRBV28

CDR3 DNA: TGTGCCAGCAGCGCGGCAGGGCAGTTTGGAAACACCATATATTTT
CDR3 protein: CASSAAGQFGNTIYF
D gene: .
clone size: .
J gene: TRBJ1-3
V gene: TRBV5-4

CDR3 DNA: TGTGCCAGCACCCCCAGGGACTCCGCCTACGAGCAGTACTTC
CDR3 protein: CASTPRDSAYEQYF
D gene: .
clone size: .
J gene: TRBJ2-7
V gene: TRBV28

CDR3 DNA: TGCAGCGTTGAAGATGGGTCAGAGCAGTTCTTC
CDR3 protein: CSVEDGSEQFF
D gene: .
clone size: once
J gene: TRBJ2-1
V gene: TRBV29-1

CDR3 DNA: TGTGCCAGCAGCGTGGGGACGGGAGATGAAAAACTGTTTTTT
CDR3 protein: CASSVGTGDEKLFF
D gene: .
clone size: .
J gene: TRBJ1-4
V gene: TRBV9

CDR3 DNA: TGTGCCAGCAGTCGAATTGGGAATTCACCCCTCCACTTT
CDR3 protein: CASSRIGNSPLHF
D gene: .
clone size: .
J gene: TRBJ1-6
V gene: TRBV28

CDR3 DNA: TGTGCCAGCAGTTTATCGGGGGTAGATACGCAGTATTTT
CDR3 protein: CASSLSGVDTQYF
D gene: .
clone size: .
J gene: TRBJ2-3
V gene: TRBV12-3/TRBV12-4

CDR3 DNA: TGTGCCAGCAGCCCTAGCTACACCTTC
CDR3 protein: CASSPSYTF
D gene: .
clone size: .
J gene: TRBJ1-2
V gene: TRBV7-9

CDR3 DNA: TGTGCCAGCAGTCTACAGGATACAGGCAATCAGCCCCAGCATTTT
CDR3 protein: CASSLQDTGNQPQHF
D gene: .
clone size: .
J gene: TRBJ1-5
V gene: TRBV6-6

CDR3 DNA: TGTGCCAGCAGCCGACCCGGGGCCGGGGCCAACGTCCTGACTTTC
CDR3 protein: CASSRPGAGANVLTF
D gene: .
clone size: .
J gene: TRBJ2-6
V gene: TRBV5-6

CDR3 DNA: TGTGCCAGCAGTTTATCCCCGGACAGGAGGGACGAGCAGTACTTC
CDR3 protein: CASSLSPDRRDEQYF
D gene: .
clone size: .
J gene: TRBJ2-7
V gene: TRBV27

CDR3 DNA: TGTGCCAGCAGGGGGCCCGGCTACAATGAGCAGTTCTTC
CDR3 protein: CASRGPGYNEQFF
D gene: .
clone size: .
J gene: TRBJ2-1
V gene: TRBV27

CDR3 DNA: TGCGCCAGCAGCCAAGTGGCAACTAGCACAGATACGCAGTATTTT
CDR3 protein: CASSQVATSTDTQYF
D gene: .
clone size: .
J gene: TRBJ2-3
V gene: TRBV4-1